This T cell receptor (beta chain) was sequenced during a study of tumor-infiltrating lymphocytes in primary liver carcinoma. Overall study findings and caveats: Among the pair types, tumor region pairs showed more overlap than tumor-adjacent and tumor-blood pairs.

As concerns this clonotype: Antigen unknown.

Germline DNA was also extracted, while the blood RNA originated from unsorted whole blood. TCR beta cDNA was made from approximately 540 ng total RNA with a constant-region primer. Modified slightly, ARM-PCR produced TCR beta libraries over three nested multiplex PCR rounds. A C-beta reverse primer was combined with TRBV1-TRBV30 forward primers in the first two PCR rounds, and each round had about 10 cycles. MiXCR, run by TCRdb on the multiplex PCR reads, gives a single entry per CDR3 protein. The sample has about 300,000 distinct CDR3 sequences, 65% seen once. The V gene lost 0 bases and the J gene lost 15 bases, with 21 bases spanning the gap. The germline gives CDR1 SEHNR, CDR2 FQNEAQ (reference sequence). CDR3 length: 15 amino acids.

This receptor was identified in a man aged 40-49 years with primary liver carcinoma and hepatitis B virus infection. The gene calls are TRBV7-9 and TRBJ2-1; no firm D call. The sample was peripheral blood. DNA for the CDR3: TGTGCCAGCAGCTTAGCCGAACGGACCTACAATGGGCGGTTCTTC. Its protein is CASSLAERTYNGRFF. The variable domain in full, completed from reference TRBV7-9 and TRBJ2-1, reads DTGVSQNPRHKITKRGQNVTFRCDPISEHNRLYWYRQTLGQGPEFLTYFQNEAQLEKSRLLSDRFSAERPKGSFSTLEIQRTEQGDSAMYLCASSLAERTYNGRFFGPGTRLTVL.